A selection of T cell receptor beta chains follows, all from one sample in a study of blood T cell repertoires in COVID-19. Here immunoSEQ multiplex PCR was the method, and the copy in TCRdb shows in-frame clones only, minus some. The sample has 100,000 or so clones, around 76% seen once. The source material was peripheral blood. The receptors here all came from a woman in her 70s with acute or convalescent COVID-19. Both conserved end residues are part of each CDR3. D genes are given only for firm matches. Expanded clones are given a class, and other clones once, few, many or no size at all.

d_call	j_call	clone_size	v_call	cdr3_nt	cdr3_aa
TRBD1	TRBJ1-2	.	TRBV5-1	TGCGCCAGCAGCTCCGGGACAGGGGGCCAGGGCTATGGCTACACCTTC	CASSSGTGGQGYGYTF
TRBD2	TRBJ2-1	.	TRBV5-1	TGCGCCAGCAGCATGGGACTAGCGGGGGTCCTATACAATGAGCAGTTCTTC	CASSMGLAGVLYNEQFF
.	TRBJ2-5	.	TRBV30	TGTGCCTGGTCCCCTACAGGGTGGGAGACCCAGTACTTC	CAWSPTGWETQYF
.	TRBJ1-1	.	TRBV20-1	TGCAGTGCTAGTAAATCAGGGCTTAACACTGAAGCTTTCTTT	CSASKSGLNTEAFF
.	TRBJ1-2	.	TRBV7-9	TGTGCCAGCAGCCCTCCGGGGATGGGCTATGGCTACACCTTC	CASSPPGMGYGYTF
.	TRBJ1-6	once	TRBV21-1	TGTGCCAGCAGCAAAGGACAGGGAAATTCACCCCTCCACTTT	CASSKGQGNSPLHF
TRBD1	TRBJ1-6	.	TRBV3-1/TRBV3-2	TGTGCCAGTAAAGGACAGGGTGAAGGTTCACCCCTCCACTTT	CASKGQGEGSPLHF
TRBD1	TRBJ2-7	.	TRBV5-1	TGCGCCAGCAGCTTGGGGGTGGGGACAGGGGTTTACGAGCAGTACTTC	CASSLGVGTGVYEQYF
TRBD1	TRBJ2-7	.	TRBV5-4	TGTGCCAGCAGCTCGGGACAGGGGTACTACGAGCAGTACTTC	CASSSGQGYYEQYF
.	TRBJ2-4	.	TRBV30	TGTGCCTGGAGTGTCCCAGGGGCAGGAAACATTCAGTACTTC	CAWSVPGAGNIQYF
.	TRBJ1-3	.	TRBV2	TGTGCCAGCAGTCAAGGAGGGAGGACACAGGGAAACACCATATATTTT	CASSQGGRTQGNTIYF
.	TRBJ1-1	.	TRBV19	TGTGCCAGTAGTCCCTGGGGAGGGGACACTGAAGCTTTCTTT	CASSPWGGDTEAFF
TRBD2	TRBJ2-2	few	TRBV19	TGTGCCAGTAGTATCGGACTAGCGAACACCGGGGAGCTGTTTTTT	CASSIGLANTGELFF
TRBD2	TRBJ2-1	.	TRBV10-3	TGTGCCATCAGTCAGACTAGCGGGGGTCGCAATGAGCAGTTCTTC	CAISQTSGGRNEQFF
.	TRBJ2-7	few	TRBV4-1	TGCGCCAGCAGCCAAGAAAGGCTCGGGGCCTACGAGCAGTACTTC	CASSQERLGAYEQYF
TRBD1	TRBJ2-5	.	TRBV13	TGTGCCAGCAGCTCTAACAGGGGGAAACAAGAGACCCAGTACTTC	CASSSNRGKQETQYF
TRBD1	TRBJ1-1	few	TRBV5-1	TGCGCCAGTCAGGGGGCAAGGACTGAAGCTTTCTTT	CASQGARTEAFF
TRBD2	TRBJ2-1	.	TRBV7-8	TGTGCCAGCAGCCTCCCTGCTAGCGGGGGGGCCCACTCCTACAATGAGCAGTTCTTC	CASSLPASGGAHSYNEQFF
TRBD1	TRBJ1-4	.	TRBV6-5	TGTGCCAGCAGTTACACGGCGGGACAGGGAAGGGAAAAACTGTTTTTT	CASSYTAGQGREKLFF
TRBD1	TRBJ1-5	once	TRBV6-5	TGTGCCAGCAGTTACGCCAGGGGGAGCAATCAGCCCCAGCATTTT	CASSYARGSNQPQHF
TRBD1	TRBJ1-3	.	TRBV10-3	TGTGCCAGTACAGGGGCCTCTGGAAACACCATATATTTT	CASTGASGNTIYF
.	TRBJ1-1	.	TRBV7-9	TGTGCCAGCAGCTTAGTGTCCTACCTTGAAGCTTTCTTT	CASSLVSYLEAFF
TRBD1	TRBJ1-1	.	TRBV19	TGTGCCAGTACGGTGACAGGGGGCACTGAAGCTTTCTTT	CASTVTGGTEAFF
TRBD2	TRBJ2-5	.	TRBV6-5	TGTGCCAGCAGCCCCCCGGGACTAGCGGAAGAGACCCAGTACTTC	CASSPPGLAEETQYF
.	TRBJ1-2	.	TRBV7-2	TGTGCCAGCAGCTCCGAGGGCCTCGGCTACACCTTC	CASSSEGLGYTF
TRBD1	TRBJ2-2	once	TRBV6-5	TGTGCCAGCAGTCGCGACAGGGGTGGGACCGGGGAGCTGTTTTTT	CASSRDRGGTGELFF
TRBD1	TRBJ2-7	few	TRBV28	TGTGCCAGCAGTCCCTCGACAGGGAGCTCCTACGAGCAGTACTTC	CASSPSTGSSYEQYF
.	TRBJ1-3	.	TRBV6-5	TGTGCCAGCAGGGACAGAGCCTCTGGAAACACCATATATTTT	CASRDRASGNTIYF